This T cell receptor beta chain was captured in a study of T cell responses to AZD1222 COVID-19 vaccine. Produced via immunoSEQ multiplex PCR; TCRdb's table is partial and in-frame only. The repertoire holds roughly 150,000 clones, 90% seen once, with about 6% in the top ten. Between the trimmed V and J ends, which lost 8 bases and 7 bases, there was a span of 21 bases. The germline V gene has CDR1 MDHEN and CDR2 SYDVKM. This CDR3 has 14 amino acids. Source: peripheral blood, taken 28 days after the second AZD1222 dose. This clonotype was obtained from an adult who received the AZD1222 COVID-19 vaccine. The rearrangement uses TRBV28 and TRBJ2-7; a possible D gene is TRBD2 (6 bases). CDR3 region: CASLRDLAIREQYF. The DNA for the CDR3 is TGTGCCAGCCTCAGGGACCTAGCGATTAGGGAGCAGTACTTC.